This T cell receptor beta chain is from a study of blood T cell repertoires in COVID-19 (TCRdb year 2020). For the wider study: Collaborator samples came from the United States, Italy and Spain and covered acute and convalescent phases of COVID-19. Samples were obtained from the ongoing ImmuneRACE study (first 160 participants) and from approximately 1,200 subjects provided by 6 global collaborators. HLA class I and class II types, where available, came from metadata supplied by the sample provider rather than from assay-based typing. The repertoires were made available in a free public database intended to serve as a resource for research on the immune response to SARS-CoV-2. The material from the prospective study consisted of cDNA or gDNA derived from T cells, B-cell-depleted T cells, or PBMCs. Deeply sampled blood TCRbeta repertoires from subjects exposed to, actively infected with, or recovered from COVID-19 were included in the dataset. Nearly every sample came with metadata listing a de-identified subject ID, COVID-19 status, age in years and sex.

Regarding this clone: It has no known antigen specificity. No clone much larger than this one lies a single base away; base qualities are absent.

The collaborating institutions used their own protocols to collect whole blood in K2EDTA tubes. For TCRbeta analysis, collaborators shipped samples in one of three forms: frozen whole blood, isolated PBMCs, or DNA extracted from either of those sample types. Broader findings and caveats from the paper: How much clinical and demographic metadata was included differed by source and by participant, and the metadata was provided uncurated.

Unmatched junction bases come to 0, with V trimmed by 0 bases and J by 4 bases. CDR1 is given as SGHDT and CDR2 as YYEEEE, both from the germline V gene. The CDR3 measures 13 amino acids from cysteine to phenylalanine. Only CDR3 DNA is held: 39 bases, read in frame from base 1. TCRbeta CDR3 regions were amplified from genomic DNA by means of the immunoSEQ Assay, a bias-controlled multiplex PCR. In the paper's pipeline: The number of nucleated cells in each sample was estimated by amplification of reference gene primers within the assay. To quantify the absolute abundance of each unique TCRbeta CDR3 rearrangement, sequence reads were collapsed and filtered. For each sample, productive Simpson clonality was calculated as the square root of Simpson's diversity index over productive rearrangements. The source is immuneACCESS, and TCRdb retained only in-frame sequences with V and J called. Part of the clones is not carried over; for the studies checked, unresolved V genes explain less than half of this, and the remainder is unexplained. V, J and clone size are those of that table, while D and trimming were read from the DNA. The sample table holds 250,000 to 300,000 clones, of which 75% to 90% were seen once. The biggest ten clones account for approximately 10% of the sample.

The chain links TRBV5-6 with TRBJ1-1; 7 nucleotides in the junction match TRBD1. This receptor was identified in a woman aged 70-85 years with acute or convalescent COVID-19. Sequencing input: peripheral blood. The bases are TGTGCCAGCAGCTTGGACAGGGGCACTGAAGCTTTCTTT. This gives the protein CASSLDRGTEAFF. Reference TRBV5-6 and TRBJ1-1 genes cover what lies past the CDR3, so the full variable domain is DAGVTQSPTHLIKTRGQQVTLRCSPKSGHDTVSWYQQALGQGPQFIFQYYEEEERQRGNFPDRFSGHQFPNYSSELNVNALLLGDSALYLCASSLDRGTEAFFGQGTRLTVV.